This entry lists 25 T cell receptor beta chains sequenced from one sample in a study of response to subunit inactivated influenza vaccine. TCRdb itself ran the RT-PCR reads through MiXCR, one entry per CDR3 protein. The data hold 500,000 to 550,000 distinct CDR3 sequences, with 7.5% to 8.5% observed a single time. Sequences were derived from PBMCs from blood, sampled roughly 24 months after vaccination. The receptor source for this set is a man between 50 and 70 years old who received an inactivated influenza vaccine.

Only a few counts were recorded for this clonotype. The chain uses TRBV20-1 and TRBJ1-5, with TRBD1 as a possible D gene (5 bases). CDR1 and CDR2 from the germline V gene are DFQATT and SNEGSKA (reference sequence). Trimming stripped 5 bases from V and 5 bases from J, with 19 bases between. The CDR3 is 15 residues long. The CDR3 loop is CSAAPPNWGDQPQHF. CDR3 nucleotides: TGCAGTGCTGCCCCACCCAACTGGGGCGATCAGCCCCAGCATTTT.

In this sample, this clonotype turned up a few times. The rearrangement joins TRBV12-3 or TRBV12-4 to TRBJ2-7; 9 positions match TRBD1. The CDR3 totals 16 residues. The J segment lost 6 bases and the V segment lost 0 bases, leaving 9 bases of the junction unmatched. CDR3 sequence reads: CASSLANRGRLIEQYF. DNA for the CDR3: TGTGCCAGCAGTTTAGCGAACAGGGGGCGCCTAATCGAGCAGTACTTC.

This clonotype was observed a handful of times. The chain employs TRBV12-3 or TRBV12-4 and TRBJ2-7, with TRBD2 as a possible D gene (5 bases). CDR3 size: 13 residues. The V end was cut by 3 bases, the J end by 6 bases, with 12 bases between. The CDR3 protein is CASSFLREGEQYF. The DNA of the CDR3 is TGTGCCAGCAGTTTTCTACGGGAAGGCGAGCAGTACTTC.

This clonotype was detected a few times. The chain uses TRBV20-1 and TRBJ1-3; no definite D call. The CDR3 is 14 amino acids. Trimming removed 3 bases from V and 6 bases from J, with 15 bases in between. Germline V gene lookup returns CDR1 DFQATT and CDR2 SNEGSKA (reference sequence). The DNA of the CDR3 is TGCAGTGCTAGCCCGGGCAGTACCACAAACACCATATATTTT. It codes for CSASPGSTTNTIYF.

This clonotype has just a few counts. The gene calls are TRBV28 and TRBJ2-5; 13 bases fit TRBD2. CDR1 and CDR2 (germline): MDHEN, SYDVKM. The CDR3 extends over 16 amino acids. Trimming removed 5 bases from V and 0 bases from J; junction bases left unmatched: 3. CDR3 region: CASSPGTSGDQETQYF. In nucleotides, the CDR3 is TGTGCCAGCAGTCCAGGGACTAGCGGGGACCAAGAGACCCAGTACTTC.

This chain links TRBV3-1 with TRBJ1-4; D may be TRBD1 (5 bases). The V gene lost 4 bases and the J gene lost 2 bases, with 14 bases spanning the gap. This CDR3 spans 16 amino acids. CDR1 LGHDT and CDR2 YNNKEL come from the germline V gene (reference sequence). CDR3 amino acids: CASSPTREGTNEKLFF. The CDR3 nucleotides are TGTGCCAGCAGCCCCACGCGGGAGGGGACTAATGAAAAACTGTTTTTT.

The table lists this clonotype with many counts. The chain couples TRBV28 to TRBJ1-4; D is possibly TRBD1 (6 bases). This CDR3 is 16 amino acids long. Trimming pared 2 bases from V and 6 bases from J, leaving 16 bases between. Germline CDR1 MDHEN, CDR2 SYDVKM. This CDR3 reads CASSLTTGKSDEKLFF. The DNA of the CDR3 is TGTGCCAGCAGTTTAACTACAGGGAAGTCGGATGAAAAACTGTTTTTT.

This clonotype appeared a few times. The chain combines TRBV11-2 with TRBJ2-2; D may be TRBD1 (6 bases). In germline, CDR1 is SGHAT, CDR2 FQNNGV. Trimming took 8 bases from V and 6 from J, leaving 16 bases between them. The length of the CDR3 is 14 residues. CDR3 coding DNA: TGTGCCAGCCGTGGCTGGGGGCGCGCCGGGGAGCTGTTTTTT. It encodes CASRGWGRAGELFF.

This clonotype has at least ten counts. Written as DNA, the CDR3 is TGTGCCAGCAGCCTGGGGGCGTATACGCAGTATTTT. Its protein is CASSLGAYTQYF. The chain couples TRBV11-2 to TRBJ2-3; the D gene is possibly TRBD1 (6 bases). CDR3 length: 12 residues. Trimming took off 5 bases at V and 7 bases at J, with 10 bases between the two ends. The germline CDR1 and CDR2 sequences are SGHAT and FQNNGV.

This clonotype was detected ten times or more. The rearrangement joins TRBV10-3 to TRBJ1-3, with TRBD1 identical over 8 bases. Germline V gives CDR1 ENHRY, CDR2 SYGVKD. Trimming took 6 bases from V and 8 from J; bases not matched to a gene: 12. The CDR3 totals 15 residues. The CDR3, as DNA: TGTGCCATCAGCACCGGGACGGGGACAGGAGACACCATATATTTT. Encoded protein: CAISTGTGTGDTIYF.

The chain joins TRBV3-1 to TRBJ2-1; TRBD2 aligns across 11 bases. Per the germline V gene, CDR1 is LGHDT and CDR2 is YNNKEL (reference sequence). The CDR3 runs to 17 residues. J gave up 4 bases and V 6 bases, and 11 bases lay outside the gene matches. CDR3 loop: CASRPGRLAGLYNEQFF. The CDR3 bases are TGTGCCAGCAGACCGGGGCGACTAGCGGGACTTTACAATGAGCAGTTCTTC.

This clonotype was seen a handful of times. The chain is built from TRBV20-1 and TRBJ2-2; no reliable D call. The CDR3 is 14 amino acids. The V gene lost 0 bases and the J gene lost 4 bases, with 9 bases spanning the gap. CDR1 DFQATT and CDR2 SNEGSKA come from the germline V gene (reference sequence). CDR3 DNA: TGCAGTGCTAGAGACCCCCGAGGCACCGGGGAGCTGTTTTTT. It codes for CSARDPRGTGELFF.

Many counts were recorded for this clonotype. The rearrangement links TRBV11-1 to TRBJ1-3; 8 bases match TRBD1. Germline CDR1 reads SGHAT; CDR2 reads FQDESV (reference sequence). The V gene end was trimmed by 4 bases and the J gene end by 2 bases; junction bases not matched to a gene: 13. The CDR3 length is 18 residues. The CDR3 loop is CASSSTQLTGQAGNTIYF. Here the CDR3 DNA reads TGTGCCAGCAGCTCAACACAACTAACGGGACAGGCTGGAAACACCATATATTTT.

This clonotype has just a few counts. The CDR3: CASSLTGTERQFF. The CDR3 DNA reads TGTGCCAGCAGCTTAACTGGGACCGAAAGGCAGTTCTTC. The V and J genes are TRBV7-3 and TRBJ2-1; either TRBD1 or TRBD2 may supply D (5 bases each). In germline, CDR1 is SGHTA, CDR2 FQGTGA. CDR3 size: 13 residues. Trimming pared 0 bases from V and 12 bases from J, leaving 12 bases between.

This clonotype appeared many times. V is TRBV10-3 and J is TRBJ2-1, with TRBD2 matching 13 bases. The V gene's germline CDR1 is ENHRY and CDR2 SYGVKD. This CDR3 is built from 15 residues. Trimming took 2 bases from V and 10 from J; bases not matched to a gene: 5. The DNA of the CDR3 is TGTGCCATCAGTGAGGGACTAGCGGGAGTATGGGAGCAGTTCTTC. This encodes CAISEGLAGVWEQFF.

This clonotype showed up just a few times. This chain connects TRBV7-6 to TRBJ2-1; D possibly corresponds to TRBD2 (6 bases). Germline lookup yields CDR1 SGHVS and CDR2 FNYEAQ. The CDR3 is 11 amino acids. The V gene lost 11 bases and the J gene lost 10 bases, with 15 bases spanning the gap. CDR3 sequence: CASRDAGEQFF. The CDR3 nucleotides are TGTGCCTCCCGGGATGCGGGGGAGCAGTTCTTC. Filled out from reference TRBV7-6 and TRBJ2-1, the complete variable domain reads GAGVSQSPRYKVTKRGQDVALRCDPISGHVSLYWYRQALGQGPEFLTYFNYEAQQDKSGLPNDRFSAERPEGSISTLTIQRTEQRDSAMYRCASRDAGEQFFGPGTRLTVL.

This clonotype has at least ten counts. The rearrangement joins TRBV5-5 to TRBJ2-5, with D uncertain. V was pared by 4 bases and J by 6 bases, with 19 bases between. This CDR3 region has 15 residues. CDR1 and CDR2 (germline): SGHKS, YYEKEE (reference sequence). The CDR3: CASSDPIDIGKTQYF. CDR3 in DNA: TGTGCCAGCAGCGACCCAATCGACATCGGAAAGACCCAGTACTTC.

This clonotype showed up just a few times. The chain couples TRBV10-3 to TRBJ2-1; the D gene is possibly TRBD1 (6 bases). CDR3 length: 15 residues. V was cut by 5 bases and J by 2 bases, with 13 bases left in between. The germline V gene has CDR1 ENHRY and CDR2 SYGVKD. The CDR3 reads CAISPGQTPYNEQFF. The CDR3, as DNA: TGTGCCATCAGTCCAGGACAGACTCCCTACAATGAGCAGTTCTTC.

This clonotype came up many times. This chain's CDR3 is CASSLGQEINEQFF. In nucleotides, the CDR3 is TGCGCCAGCAGCTTGGGTCAGGAGATAAATGAGCAGTTCTTC. The V gene is TRBV5-1, the J gene TRBJ2-1; D is unclear. Trimming removed 0 bases at V and 7 bases at J, with 11 bases between. The CDR3 spans 14 residues. Germline CDR1 reads SGHRS; CDR2 reads YFSETQ.

This clonotype was observed a handful of times. CDR3 in amino acids: CSALTGGAGNQPQHF. In DNA form, the CDR3 reads TGCAGTGCTTTGACAGGGGGCGCGGGCAATCAGCCCCAGCATTTT. This chain links TRBV20-1 with TRBJ1-5, with 10 bases identical to TRBD1. Germline V CDR1 and CDR2: DFQATT, SNEGSKA (reference sequence). This CDR3 is built from 15 residues. V lost 5 bases and J lost 2; bases outside the gene matches: 6.

The V call is TRBV28, the J call TRBJ2-1; TRBD2 might be the D (6 bases). This CDR3 is 15 amino acids long. Germline CDR1 and CDR2: MDHEN and SYDVKM. V lost 6 bases and J lost 1, with 13 bases in between. CDR3 protein: CASRPSGPSYNEQFF. CDR3 bases: TGTGCCAGCAGACCAAGCGGGCCTTCCTACAATGAGCAGTTCTTC.

Concerning this clonotype itself: At one of its ends the junction is not consistent with the germline gene, which may arise from a read error. The V call is TRBV5-1, the J call TRBJ2-3, with D perhaps matching TRBD1 (5 bases). The germline V gene has CDR1 SGHRS and CDR2 YFSETQ. CDR3 length: 15 amino acids. The CDR3, as DNA: TGCGCCAGCAGCTTGGGGTCAGGGAACACAAATACGCAGTATTTT. This sequence encodes CASSLGSGNTNTQYF.

This clonotype was detected a few times. The DNA of the CDR3 is TGCAGTGCTTTTATCAAAGGGGCAGCATACAATGAGCAGTTCTTC. The encoded protein is CSAFIKGAAYNEQFF. V is TRBV20-1 and J is TRBJ2-1, with D possibly being TRBD1 (5 bases). The CDR3 runs to 15 residues. Germline assignment: CDR1 DFQATT and CDR2 SNEGSKA (reference sequence). Trimming cost V 5 bases and J 4 bases, with 18 bases left between them.

The chain is built from TRBV10-2 and TRBJ2-7; TRBD1 is a possible D gene (7 bases). The CDR3 runs 18 residues. V was cut by 1 base and J by 4 bases, with 23 bases left in between. CDR1 WSHSY and CDR2 SAAADI come from the germline V gene. DNA of the CDR3: TGCGCCAGCAGTGAGTTGGGGGGTGAGAGGGGGCGAGCATACGAGCAGTACTTC. Its protein is CASSELGGERGRAYEQYF.

The rearrangement uses TRBV5-1 and TRBJ2-2; the match to TRBD1 covers 11 bases. Trimming cost V 3 bases and J 6 bases; bases outside gene matches: 4. There are 15 residues in the CDR3. CDR1 is SGHRS and CDR2 is YFSETQ in the germline V gene. The CDR3: CASSSGQGVSGELFF. The CDR3 DNA reads as TGCGCCAGCAGCTCGGGACAGGGGGTGTCCGGGGAGCTGTTTTTT.